These 5 T cell receptor beta chains came from one sample sequenced in a study of T cell responses to AZD1222 COVID-19 vaccine. Repertoires were generated with immunoSEQ multiplex PCR, while TCRdb's copy carries only in-frame clones and drops some. This table has about 92,000 clones, about nine tenths appearing once. The starting material was peripheral blood, obtained on day 0 of AZD1222 vaccination. The receptors originated from an adult in good health.

The CDR3 region is CAWKGRMNTEAFF. In nucleotides, the CDR3 is TGTGCCTGGAAAGGACGGATGAACACTGAAGCTTTCTTT. The V call is TRBV30, the J call TRBJ1-1; D unclear. Germline V gene lookup returns CDR1 GTSNPN and CDR2 SVGIG (reference sequence). The CDR3 contains 13 residues. V lost 4 bases, J lost 0 bases, and 9 bases lay in between.

The chain has TRBV5-8 and TRBJ2-2, with D possibly TRBD2 on 6 matching bases. Germline CDR1 SGHTS, CDR2 YDEGEE. With 4 bases removed from V and 1 base from J, the gap between germline ends came to 14 bases. This CDR3 has 16 residues. In nucleotides, the CDR3 is TGTGCCAGCAGCAGGGCGGGACTCTTGAACACCGGGGAGCTGTTTTTT. Its protein is CASSRAGLLNTGELFF.

This chain links TRBV2 with TRBJ1-6; D is uncertain. The CDR3 totals 14 residues. The ends were cut back, 4 bases at V and 5 bases at J, with 9 bases in the middle. Germline V gene lookup returns CDR1 SNHLY and CDR2 FYNNEI. In DNA, the CDR3 is TGTGCCAGCAGTGGAAGTACTAATAATTCACCCCTCCACTTT. It encodes CASSGSTNNSPLHF.

The chain joins TRBV30 to TRBJ1-2; D ambiguous. The CDR3 is 13 amino acids. Germline V gene data show CDR1 as GTSNPN and CDR2 as SVGIG (reference sequence). Trimming took off 0 bases at V and 10 bases at J, with 15 bases between the two ends. The CDR3 loop reads CAWSVAGLGDYTF. CDR3 nucleotides: TGTGCCTGGAGTGTGGCCGGACTTGGGGACTACACCTTC.

The V gene is TRBV24-1, the J gene TRBJ1-5; 9 nucleotides match TRBD1. The V gene's germline CDR1 is KGHDR and CDR2 SFDVKD. The CDR3 consists of 17 residues. J gave up 0 bases and V 5 bases, and 7 bases lay outside the gene matches. The CDR3 nucleotides read TGTGCCACCAGTGGAGCGGGACAGGGACATAGCAATCAGCCCCAGCATTTT. This sequence encodes CATSGAGQGHSNQPQHF.